This T cell receptor beta chain was sequenced during a study of cytomegalovirus exposure and HLA in healthy donors (dated by TCRdb to 2015 to 2018). At the level of the whole study: An earlier analysis of 587 of the donors reported 250 to 300 Gb of sequence data and around 110 million unique TCR beta sequences from 150 million to 200 million T cells. An early release that covered about 600 HLA-typed donors contained approximately 300 gigabases of sequencing data and 85 million to 100 million unique TCR sequences. Of the roughly 410 genotyped donors, 80% to 90% were placed in the genetic ancestry cluster associated with self-reported Caucasian donors. The study aimed to test whether signatures of past pathogen exposure could be identified by cataloging public T cell receptors. The study profiled the T cell repertoires of hundreds of subjects by immunosequencing and related them to cytomegalovirus serostatus. A separate validation cohort of 100 to 150 different subjects was used in addition to the roughly 700-subject first cohort. The study combined high-throughput TCR immunosequencing, statistical association of individual TCRs with disease status, and machine learning to predict cytomegalovirus infection status. A later analysis re-examined previously published TCR beta repertoires from more than 550 donors and added high-resolution HLA genotyping to investigate patterns of TCR occurrence. In the later analysis, no new phenotypic data were used to find candidate immune exposures; instead, reliance was placed on TCR beta sequences and their occurrence across donors. An earlier analysis of some 500 of the donors applied high-throughput TCR beta sequencing to assess whether each TCR beta V gene segment acted as functional or pseudogenic. Donor age, sex, ethnicity and CMV serostatus were compiled together with the repertoire data. Genome-wide SNP genotypes for about 60% of the 666 donors were used in a later genetic analysis, which treated that subset as a discovery cohort. Every discovery cohort repertoire had been produced on one sequencing platform. Class I and class II HLA loci were covered by the typing at four-digit resolution. Typing coverage differed by locus: A, B, C, DRB1 and DQB1 were typed in about 629-640 donors, DQA1 in about 500, DPA1 in around 600, and DPB1 in 400 to 480. About five DR-DQ haplotypes were handled as single units for association and clustering because linkage in the cohort was strong. Across approximately 420 genotyped donors of the cohort, an average of roughly 250,000 unique TCR beta nucleotide sequences per donor were sequenced, and roughly 17% of those sequences were non-productive.

The investigation overall reported the following: In a later analysis, HLA-associated TCR beta chains were found to be more clonally expanded and to have lower generation probabilities than equally common non-associated chains. Because the 87-base-pair reads could not distinguish some IMGT-functional V segments, including TRBV6-2 and TRBV6-3, those segments were excluded. In an earlier analysis of approximately 600 of the donors, most TCR beta V segments were observed in productive rearrangements about 87% or about 30% of the time, broadly matching IMGT annotations. In vitro tests confirmed that a few of the cytomegalovirus-associated TCR beta chains recognize cytomegalovirus antigens. A later analysis associated 16,951 TCR beta sequences with specific HLA alleles at a false discovery rate of 0.05. Only TCR beta chains were sequenced in this cohort, and the absence of alpha or paired-chain data limited detectable features. A further reported finding was that TCR beta sequences accurately predicted the HLA-A and HLA-B alleles for most subjects in the first cohort. The only immune exposure information available for the cohort was CMV serostatus. Most TCR sequences were observed very rarely across donors, whereas some public TCRs were present in many individuals. A later genetic analysis associated a missense DCLRE1C variant with V-gene and J-gene trimming of TCR beta chains, and an independent cohort replicated the association. Roughly uniform sequencing depth across donors was assumed in presence/absence analyses, although this assumption may not hold. The study gave a list of about 160 TCR beta chains associated with cytomegalovirus. Because HLA typing was unavailable for some donors at each locus, only the typed subset was used in association tests. The classifier was reported to diagnose cytomegalovirus status with high specificity and sensitivity in both the original cohort and the validation cohort. It was suggested by the authors that the approach could potentially be generalized to other disease states and immunological phenotypes. In a later analysis, most CMV-associated TCR beta chains were found to appear HLA-restricted, with HLA associations seemingly driven largely by CMV exposure. Correlated functional status among segregating V segments might reflect linkage disequilibrium, but an unknown experimental factor could not be ruled out. A cluster of highly shared sequence variants was judged likely to be a technical artifact of the sequencing pipeline. A later analysis reported that several top co-occurrence clusters appeared linked to parvovirus B19, influenza, CMV and Epstein-Barr virus. Strong co-occurrence of HLA alleles, especially DR and DQ, made assigning TCR associations to individual alleles difficult. Some 15 rarely observed V segments, including chromosome 9 orphons, were excluded from the earlier analysis of 550 to 700 of the donors because counts were too low. In a later analysis, TCR association rates were found to vary across HLA loci, with the most associated TCRs seen for DRB1 alleles and the fewest for HLA-C alleles. According to a later genetic analysis, donors in an Asian-associated ancestry cluster had fewer N-insertions in productive TCRs than the approximately 610-donor mean.

The method behind the library was the immunoSEQ multiplex PCR assay. For the multiplex PCR, a mixture combining 60 forward primers for TCR Vbeta segments and 13 reverse primers for TCR Jbeta segments was used. The CDR3 region of rearranged TCR beta genes was amplified from genomic DNA with a multiplex PCR assay. Amplified TCR beta libraries were sequenced as 87-base-pair reads on the Illumina HiSeq System. The study's own analysis went as follows. A later analysis counted about 76 million unique TCR beta chains across the 640 or so repertoires, and 10 million to 11 million of these chains were shared by at least two donors. A nearest-neighbor algorithm error-corrected the raw reads and collapsed the reads into unique sequences, merging closely related sequences to remove PCR and sequencing errors. Alignment of CDR3 sequences to IMGT reference sequences was used to assign V, D and J gene segments. For a sequence to be retained, a match of at least six nucleotides to both a V gene segment and a J gene segment was required. A rearrangement was called productive if the CDR3 had no stop codons and remained in frame with V and J, and every other rearrangement was called non-productive. Following IMGT convention, CDR3 was defined as the stretch from the second conserved V-encoded cysteine to the conserved J-encoded phenylalanine. Sequences without an unambiguous match to a single V gene segment were excluded from the earlier analysis of a few hundred of the donors. An earlier analysis of fewer than 750 of the donors classified V segments as functional when productive rearrangements were above 56.7% and as segregating when the standard deviation between donors was above 5%. A statistical classification framework was developed to diagnose cytomegalovirus status using the catalog of TCR beta chain sequences. In a later analysis, V and J genes were assigned by comparing TCR nucleotide sequences against IMGT/GENE-DB human TR gene sequences. A later analysis assigned CDR3 sequences and most-parsimonious VDJ recombination scenarios with the TCRdist pipeline. In a later analysis, each TCR beta chain was defined by its CDR3 amino acid sequence together with its V-gene family, and reads without a unique V-gene family were excluded. As a way to deal with suspected cross-contamination and a sequencing artifact, a later analysis dropped more than 500 nucleotide sequences that were highly shared and had low generation probability. In a later analysis, a clonal expansion index was calculated for each public chain from normalized within-repertoire ranks of inferred template counts. A later analysis computed generation probabilities with a VDJ recombination model fitted to out-of-frame rearrangements, and checked the results against IGoR. In a later analysis, hypergeometric tests were used to score TCR-TCR, TCR-HLA and TCR-CMV co-occurrence, with a repertoire-size bias correction applied to TCR pairs. False discovery rates were estimated in a later analysis by permuting HLA or CMV assignments 20 times. In a later analysis, co-occurring TCRs were grouped using DBSCAN, with TCRdist sequence similarity added in when clustering inside HLA-allele-positive subsets. For co-occurrence clustering, repertoires with fewer than 30,000 or more than 120,000 public chains were excluded, along with 4 to 6 repertoires with anomalous nucleotide sharing. TCRdb limited this immuneACCESS table to in-frame rearrangements with V and J called. A share of clones is missing; checked studies link under half to unresolved V genes, and the rest is unexplained. That table supplies the V and J calls and clone size; D and trimming were determined from the DNA. The sample profile shows 150,000 to 200,000 clones; roughly 90% of them were found once. The top ten clonotypes cover around 1% of the sample.

From the cysteine through the phenylalanine, the CDR3 covers 15 amino acids. The entry retains the CDR3 DNA only, 45 bases that are in frame from base 1. Trimmed from V: 6 bases; trimmed from J: 0 bases; junction bases lacking a gene match: 4. CDR1 and CDR2 are drawn from the germline V gene: MNHEY, SVGAGI. Concerning this clone: Its cognate antigen has yet to be identified. No base qualities exist here, and no much larger clone lies one base off it.

The cohort comprised some 730 healthy bone marrow donors. At the time of sampling, all cohort members were nominally healthy, though unrecorded immune exposures were likely present. The donor was CMV seronegative and belonged to the group of approximately 320 seronegative cohort members. Each donor provided a peripheral blood sample, and peripheral blood mononuclear cells were used for TCR beta sequencing. The Qiagen DNeasy Blood Extraction Kit was used to extract genomic DNA from the blood cell samples. Sample: PBMCs. The source of this sequence is a boy between 2 and 10 years old in good health and CMV-seronegative. The chain is assembled from TRBV6-5 and TRBJ2-1; a stretch of 8 junction bases matches TRBD1. The sequenced DNA: TGTGCCAGCAGATCCACAGGGGGCTCCTACAATGAGCAGTTCTTC. Translated, this gives CASRSTGGSYNEQFF.